This T cell receptor (beta chain) stems from a study of shared clonotypes between healthy human individuals. Genomic DNA belonging to each subset was distributed in equal measure over several immunoSEQ plates. Using immunoSEQ multiplex PCR, the repertoire was profiled, and TCRdb retains in-frame clones only, with some absent. The table shows over 1.4 million clones, with roughly 96% occurring only once. Division of CD4+ cells produced a CD45RA+ naive subset and a CD45RA-negative memory subset. The TCR sequence derives from a man aged 25-45 years in good health. Sequenced material: naive CD4+ T cells sorted from blood. Indicated subset: CD45RA+ positively selected.

The DNA of the CDR3 is TGTGCCAGCAGCCGGGGGCCGGTAGCGGGAGGGGTTGGCGAGCAGTACTTC. The encoded protein is CASSRGPVAGGVGEQYF. The chain joins TRBV7-8 to TRBJ2-7; 11 nucleotides match TRBD2. This CDR3 region has 17 residues. CDR1 is SGHVS and CDR2 is FQNEAQ in the germline V gene. V was clipped by 5 bases and J by 6 bases; unmatched bases: 15.